These 28 T cell receptor beta chains originate from one sample sequenced in a study of spatial heterogeneity in lung cancer. Each CDR3 protein is one row after TCRdb ran MiXCR on the 5' RACE reads. Among 95,000 to 120,000 distinct CDR3 sequences listed, about a tenth were seen once. Time point described: blood at routine non-recurrence follow-up after resection. The specimen comprised PBMCs, sampled at follow-up. The receptors were sampled from a female donor with early-stage non-small cell lung cancer.

At least ten counts were recorded for this clonotype. The chain is built from TRBV30 and TRBJ2-4; D is unclear. CDR3 size: 11 residues. Germline V gene lookup returns CDR1 GTSNPN and CDR2 SVGIG (reference sequence). V was cut by 0 bases and J by 4 bases, with 1 base left in between. Here the CDR3 reads CAWSVKNIQYF. The DNA for the CDR3 is TGTGCCTGGAGTGTAAAAAACATTCAGTACTTC. The full variable domain, completed using reference TRBV30 and TRBJ2-4, is SQTIHQWPATLVQPVGSPLSLECTVEGTSNPNLYWYRQAAGRGLQLLFYSVGIGQISSEVPQNLSASRPQDRQFILSSKKLLLSDSGFYLCAWSVKNIQYFGAGTRLSVL.

The V gene is TRBV7-9, the J gene TRBJ2-7; TRBD1 matches 9 bases. The CDR3 totals 14 residues. Germline V gene data show CDR1 as SEHNR and CDR2 as FQNEAQ (reference sequence). V lost 4 bases, J lost 2 bases, and 3 bases stayed unmatched. The CDR3 reads CASSSGQGAYEQYF. For the CDR3, the DNA is TGTGCCAGCAGCTCGGGACAGGGAGCCTACGAGCAGTACTTC.

This clonotype was picked up a small number of times. The gene calls are TRBV7-2 and TRBJ1-6, with D tentatively TRBD1 (6 bases). Germline V gene sequence: CDR1 SGHTA, CDR2 FQGNSA. The CDR3 sequence is 12 residues long. With 11 bases removed from V and 7 bases from J, the gap between germline ends came to 12 bases. Here the CDR3 reads CAAGAYNSPLHF. CDR3 sequence (DNA): TGTGCCGCAGGGGCTTACAATTCACCCCTCCACTTT.

The chain has TRBV28 and TRBJ1-3; the D is unclear. The V gene's germline CDR1 is MDHEN and CDR2 SYDVKM. The CDR3 loop spans 13 amino acids. With 6 bases removed from V and 1 base from J, the gap between germline ends came to 7 bases. The CDR3: CASSPTSGNTIYF. In nucleotides, the CDR3 is TGTGCCAGCAGCCCTACTTCTGGAAACACCATATATTTT.

Comments on this clonotype: At one end the junction does not follow the germline gene, possibly because of a read error. The gene calls are TRBV6-5 and TRBJ2-1; D is undetermined. The CDR3 totals 14 residues. Germline-derived CDR1 and CDR2 are MNHEY and SVGAGI. CDR3 sequence (DNA): TGTGCCAGCAGAGCCTCTCGCTCCTACAATGAGCCGTTCTTC. Protein: CASRASRSYNEPFF.

The V call is TRBV7-2, the J call TRBJ2-3, with 7 bases identical to TRBD2. Per the germline V gene, CDR1 is SGHTA and CDR2 is FQGNSA. V trimming: 5 bases; J trimming: 3 bases; junction bases outside the gene matches: 11. The CDR3 is 16 amino acids. The CDR3 here is CASSPGGSRRTDTQYF. The CDR3 DNA sequence: TGTGCCAGCAGCCCTGGCGGGAGCCGTCGGACAGATACGCAGTATTTT. Filled out from reference TRBV7-2 and TRBJ2-3, the complete variable domain reads GAGVSQSPSNKVTEKGKDVELRCDPISGHTALYWYRQSLGQGLEFLIYFQGNSAPDKSGLPSDRFSAERTGGSVSTLTIQRTQQEDSAVYLCASSPGGSRRTDTQYFGPGTRLTVL.

Ten or more counts support this clonotype. The chain links TRBV11-2 to TRBJ2-2; 9 positions match TRBD2. The germline CDR1 and CDR2 sequences are SGHAT and FQNNGV. V lost 5 bases to trimming and J lost 3 bases; unmatched junction nucleotides: 4. The CDR3 contains 15 residues. CDR3 DNA: TGTGCCAGCAGCCCGGGCGGGAGGGACACCGGGGAGCTGTTTTTT. Its translation is CASSPGGRDTGELFF.

This clonotype was seen more than once but under ten times. V is TRBV12-3 or TRBV12-4 and J is TRBJ1-5, with D possibly matching TRBD1 (6 bases). The CDR3 is 16 amino acids. Trimming stripped 3 bases from V and 4 bases from J, with 16 bases between. The CDR3 DNA sequence: TGTGCCAGCAGTTTTATGTGGTGGCAGGGGAATCAGCCCCAGCATTTT. Its protein product is CASSFMWWQGNQPQHF.

This clonotype appeared a few times. The chain couples TRBV5-8 to TRBJ1-5; perhaps TRBD1 as D (5 bases). This CDR3 comprises 14 residues. Germline CDR1 and CDR2: SGHTS and YDEGEE. Trimming took off 5 bases at V and 7 bases at J, with 16 bases between the two ends. CDR3 coding DNA: TGTGCCAGCAGTTCTGGTGGGGGATTACAGCCCCAGCATTTT. Its protein product is CASSSGGGLQPQHF.

This clonotype has a count of ten or more. The CDR3 region has the DNA TGCGCCAGCAGCTCCGAGGGGGGCAGCGGCTCCTACGAGCAGTACTTC. This sequence encodes CASSSEGGSGSYEQYF. This sequence joins TRBV4-1 and TRBJ2-7; D possibly matches TRBD1 or TRBD2 (6 bases each). V was clipped by 5 bases and J by 0 bases, with 17 bases between them. CDR1 and CDR2 (germline): MGHRA, YSYEKL. CDR3 size: 16 residues.

This clonotype was picked up one time. This chain joins TRBV20-1 and TRBJ2-3; tentative D call: TRBD1 (5 bases). Germline V gives CDR1 DFQATT, CDR2 SNEGSKA (reference sequence). This CDR3 comprises 11 residues. The CDR3 spells CNGAGPGSQYF. The CDR3 bases are TGCAATGGGGCTGGACCGGGCTCGCAGTATTTT.

The chain uses TRBV27 and TRBJ2-7; possible D gene TRBD1, 5 bases. Trimming removed 3 bases from V and 2 bases from J, with 14 bases in between. The length of the CDR3 is 15 residues. CDR1 MNHEY and CDR2 SMNVEV come from the germline V gene (reference sequence). The CDR3 nucleotides read TGTGCCAGCAGTTTCCTCTCCCCCAGGGCCTACGAGCAGTACGTC. It codes for CASSFLSPRAYEQYV.

This clonotype was detected once. The V call is TRBV2, the J call TRBJ2-1; D is tentatively TRBD1 or TRBD2 (5 bases each). V lost 8 bases, J lost 3 bases, and 11 bases lay in between. This CDR3 spans 13 amino acids. The germline CDR1 and CDR2 sequences are SNHLY and FYNNEI. In DNA form, the CDR3 reads TGTGCCAGCTGGGACCCGGGCTACAATGAGCAGTTCTTC. This codes for CASWDPGYNEQFF.

This clonotype was seen repeatedly, ten times or more. V usage is TRBV2 and J usage is TRBJ2-7; 8 bases map to TRBD2. The CDR3 totals 12 residues. The J segment lost 6 bases and the V segment lost 6 bases, leaving 4 bases of the junction unmatched. The germline V gene encodes CDR1 SNHLY and CDR2 FYNNEI. In nucleotides, the CDR3 is TGTGCCAGCAGGCTAGCGGGCGCCGAGCAGTACGTC. Translated: CASRLAGAEQYV.

This chain links TRBV30 with TRBJ2-5; 7 bases match TRBD2. The germline CDR1 and CDR2 sequences are GTSNPN and SVGIG (reference sequence). After removal of 3 bases from V and 1 base from J, the junction contained 5 bases not matched to a gene. The CDR3 runs 14 residues. CDR3 region: CAWRGDYIQETQYF. The CDR3 DNA sequence: TGTGCCTGGAGGGGGGACTACATCCAAGAGACCCAGTACTTC.

This clonotype was recorded a few times. This rearrangement joins TRBV20-1 to TRBJ2-1; perhaps TRBD1 as D (5 bases). With 0 bases removed from V and 6 bases from J, the gap between germline ends came to 12 bases. This CDR3 has 14 amino acids. Germline V gene sequence: CDR1 DFQATT, CDR2 SNEGSKA (reference sequence). The CDR3 sequence is CSARDKGRLNEQFF. The CDR3 DNA is TGCAGTGCTAGAGATAAGGGGCGTCTCAATGAGCAGTTCTTC.

The rearrangement joins TRBV24-1 to TRBJ2-1; 7 bases match TRBD1. Germline-derived CDR1 and CDR2 are KGHDR and SFDVKD. Trimming took 1 base from V and 0 from J; bases not matched to a gene: 2. This CDR3 contains 16 residues. The CDR3 DNA is TGTGCCACCAGTGATTTAAGGGACAGCTCCTACAATGAGCAGTTCTTC. Translation: CATSDLRDSSYNEQFF.

The sample holds a few counts of this clonotype. The V gene is TRBV27, the J gene TRBJ2-1; D is perhaps TRBD2 (6 bases). This CDR3 is 16 amino acids long. Trimming took off 5 bases at V and 5 bases at J, with 19 bases between the two ends. From germline, CDR1 is MNHEY and CDR2 SMNVEV (reference sequence). CDR3 amino acids: CASSGRPLGRNNEQFF. CDR3 coding DNA: TGTGCCAGCAGTGGAAGACCCCTTGGGAGGAACAATGAGCAGTTCTTC.

Many counts were recorded for this clonotype. The rearrangement uses TRBV28 and TRBJ1-1; 11 nucleotides line up with TRBD1. Germline V lookup: CDR1 MDHEN, CDR2 SYDVKM. V lost 6 bases to trimming and J lost 10 bases; unmatched junction nucleotides: 13. The CDR3 runs to 15 residues. CDR3 region: CASSTSGTGGSGAFF. The CDR3 DNA sequence: TGTGCCAGCAGCACGTCCGGGACAGGGGGATCGGGAGCTTTCTTT.

The chain has TRBV20-1 and TRBJ2-7; the match to TRBD2 covers 9 bases. Trimming at V came to 2 bases and at J to 2 bases, leaving 10 bases not matched to a gene. The CDR3 sequence is 16 residues long. Germline V lookup: CDR1 DFQATT, CDR2 SNEGSKA (reference sequence). The CDR3 coding sequence is TGCAGTGCTAGAAAATGGGGGACTAGCCAGACCTACGAGCAGTACTTC. Translating it yields CSARKWGTSQTYEQYF.

This clonotype was found many times. The chain links TRBV6-6 to TRBJ2-6; D might be TRBD1 (6 bases). V shed 3 bases and J shed 2 bases, with 8 bases lying between them. Germline V gene lookup returns CDR1 MNHNY and CDR2 SVGAGI (reference sequence). There are 15 residues in the CDR3. CDR3 amino acids: CASSYSGAGANVLTF. Written as DNA, the CDR3 is TGTGCCAGCAGTTATTCAGGGGCTGGGGCCAACGTCCTGACTTTC.

This clonotype has a handful of counts. The V and J genes are TRBV5-1 and TRBJ2-2; 9 bases map to TRBD1. The germline V gene has CDR1 SGHRS and CDR2 YFSETQ. J was trimmed by 0 bases and V by 0 bases; bases with no gene match: 0. The CDR3 runs 16 residues. The CDR3 bases are TGCGCCAGCAGCTTGGGACAGGGGGCGAACACCGGGGAGCTGTTTTTT. It is translated as CASSLGQGANTGELFF.

The rearrangement links TRBV20-1 to TRBJ2-1; D is unclear. The V and J ends lost 4 bases and 1 base respectively, with 11 bases between them. Germline lookup yields CDR1 DFQATT and CDR2 SNEGSKA (reference sequence). The CDR3 is 14 residues long. CDR3 sequence (DNA): TGCAGTGCTACCCCCGATTATTCCTACAATGAGCAGTTCTTC. Its protein product is CSATPDYSYNEQFF.

The chain recombines TRBV7-2 with TRBJ1-1; D is undetermined. V was pared by 2 bases and J by 0 bases, with 10 bases between. The CDR3 covers 15 residues. Germline CDR1 SGHTA, CDR2 FQGNSA. This CDR3 is CASSLSSGVNTEAFF. CDR3 in DNA: TGTGCCAGCAGCTTATCTTCGGGCGTGAACACTGAAGCTTTCTTT.

In its sample, this clonotype was seen a few times. This rearrangement joins TRBV6-1 to TRBJ2-3; the match to TRBD1 covers 12 bases. Germline values: CDR1 MNHNS, CDR2 SASEGT. This CDR3 is built from 16 residues. V gave up 6 bases and J gave up 3 bases; unmatched junction bases: 7. The CDR3 loop reads CASRLPGQGATDTQYF. In DNA form, the CDR3 reads TGTGCCAGCAGACTACCGGGACAGGGGGCAACAGATACGCAGTATTTT.

Ten or more counts support this clonotype. The V call is TRBV12-3 or TRBV12-4, the J call TRBJ2-7; 7 nucleotides line up with TRBD1. The CDR3 sequence is 13 residues long. With 6 bases clipped from V and 6 bases from J, the junction kept 8 bases outside the gene matches. The CDR3 spells CASSPQGVSEQYF. DNA of the CDR3: TGTGCCAGCAGCCCTCAGGGGGTTTCCGAGCAGTACTTC.

A few counts support this clonotype. This rearrangement joins TRBV19 to TRBJ2-3; tentative D call: TRBD1 (5 bases). Between the trimmed V and J ends, which lost 8 bases and 2 bases, there was a span of 11 bases. Per germline, CDR1 LNHDA and CDR2 SQIVND (reference sequence). This CDR3 is built from 13 residues. The CDR3 region has the DNA TGTGCCAGTCGACAGCCGAACACAGATACGCAGTATTTT. This sequence encodes CASRQPNTDTQYF.

This clonotype was seen a few times. This chain uses TRBV24-1 with TRBJ2-1; a weak D match, TRBD2 (6 bases). CDR3 length: 13 residues. Germline V lookup: CDR1 KGHDR, CDR2 SFDVKD. Trimming pared 8 bases from V and 0 bases from J, leaving 7 bases between. The CDR3 loop is CATTGSSYNEQFF. As DNA, the CDR3 is TGTGCCACCACCGGGAGCTCCTACAATGAGCAGTTCTTC.